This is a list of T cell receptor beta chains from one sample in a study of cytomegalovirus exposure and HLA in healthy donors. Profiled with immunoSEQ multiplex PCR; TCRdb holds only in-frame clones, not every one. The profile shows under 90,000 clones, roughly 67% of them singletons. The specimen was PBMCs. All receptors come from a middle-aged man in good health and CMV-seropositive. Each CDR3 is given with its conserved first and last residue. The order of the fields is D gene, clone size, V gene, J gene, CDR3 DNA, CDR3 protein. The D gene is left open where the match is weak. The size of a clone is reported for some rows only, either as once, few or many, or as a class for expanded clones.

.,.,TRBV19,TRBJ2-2,TGTGCCAGTAGGGGCACCCCCGTTGAGTTTGGCGGGGAGCTGTTTTTT,CASRGTPVEFGGELFF
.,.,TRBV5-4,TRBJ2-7,TGTGCCAGCAGCTTGGGGAGCGTATACGAGCAGTACTTC,CASSLGSVYEQYF
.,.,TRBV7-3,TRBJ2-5,TGTGCCAGCAGCCCCCGGGGGAGCGGCGAGACCCAGTACTTC,CASSPRGSGETQYF
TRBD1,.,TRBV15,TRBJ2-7,TGTGCCACCAGCGGACAGGGGGCTTCCTACGAGCAGTACTTC,CATSGQGASYEQYF
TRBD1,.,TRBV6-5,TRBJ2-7,TGTGCCAGCAGAGACAGGGCATCCTACGAGCAGTACTTC,CASRDRASYEQYF
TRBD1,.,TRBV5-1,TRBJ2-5,TGCGCCAGCAGCGCCGGACAGGGCCAAGAGACCCAGTACTTC,CASSAGQGQETQYF
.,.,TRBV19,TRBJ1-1,TGTGCCAGTAGTATACCCAGAGGGAACACTGAAGCTTTCTTT,CASSIPRGNTEAFF
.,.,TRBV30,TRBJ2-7,TGTGCCTGGAGTGTAGGAGGGAATGTAAACGAGCAGTACTTC,CAWSVGGNVNEQYF
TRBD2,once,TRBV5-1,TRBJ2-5,TGCGCCAGTAGCGTGGGAACTAGCGGTCTCTCTAAAGGGGAGACCCAGTACTTC,CASSVGTSGLSKGETQYF
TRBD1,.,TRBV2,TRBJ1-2,TGTGCCAGGGGGACAGAGAATGACTATGGCTACACCTTC,CARGTENDYGYTF
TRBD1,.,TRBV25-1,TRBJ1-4,TGTGCCAGCAGTGTACAGGGGGTCAAAGAAAAACTGTTTTTT,CASSVQGVKEKLFF
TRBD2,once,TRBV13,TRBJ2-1,TGTGCCAGCAGCTTGGCTAGCGGGAGGGCCCATGAGCAGTTCTTC,CASSLASGRAHEQFF
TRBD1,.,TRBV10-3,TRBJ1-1,TGTGCCATCAGTGAGGACAGGGCGTACACTGAAGCTTTCTTT,CAISEDRAYTEAFF
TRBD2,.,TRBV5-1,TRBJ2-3,TGCGCCAGCAGCTTGGCCGGGGGGACTACCACAGATACGCAGTATTTT,CASSLAGGTTTDTQYF
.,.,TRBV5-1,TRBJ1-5,TGCGCCAGCAGCCAAGACAGTCTCAATCAGCCCCAGCATTTT,CASSQDSLNQPQHF
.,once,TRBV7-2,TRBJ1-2,TGTGCCAGCAGCTTACGGGCAGGGAAGGATGGCTACACCTTC,CASSLRAGKDGYTF
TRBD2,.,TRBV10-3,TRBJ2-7,TGTGCCATCAGTGCGGGAGGCGCCTACGAGCAGTACTTC,CAISAGGAYEQYF
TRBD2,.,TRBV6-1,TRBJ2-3,TGTGCCAGCAGTGCAGGACTAGCGGGGAGCACAGATACGCAGTATTTT,CASSAGLAGSTDTQYF
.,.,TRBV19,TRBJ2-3,TGTGCCAGTAGTATTTCTCCGGGGTTCGGAGATACGCAGTATTTT,CASSISPGFGDTQYF
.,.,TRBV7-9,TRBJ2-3,TGTGCCAGCAGCGCACAGGGCAAAGATACGCAGTATTTT,CASSAQGKDTQYF
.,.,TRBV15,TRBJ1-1,TGTGCCACCAGCAGAGGCCGGGGGATAGACACTGAAGCTTTCTTT,CATSRGRGIDTEAFF
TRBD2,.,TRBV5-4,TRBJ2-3,TGTGCCAGCGCGGGGGGAGGCACAGATACGCAGTATTTT,CASAGGGTDTQYF
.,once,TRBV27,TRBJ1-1,TGTGCCAGCAGTTCTCCCCCAGGCTTGAACACTGAAGCTTTCTTT,CASSSPPGLNTEAFF
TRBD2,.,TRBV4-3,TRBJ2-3,TGCGCCAGCAGCCAAGAGGCCAGCGGGGCCACAGATACGCAGTATTTT,CASSQEASGATDTQYF
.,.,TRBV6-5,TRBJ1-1,TGTGCCAGCAGTTACTCACAGGTCGCTGAAGCTTTCTTT,CASSYSQVAEAFF
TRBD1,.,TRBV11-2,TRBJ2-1,TGTGCCAGCAGCTCCGGGACAGGGGTCGATGAGCAGTTCTTC,CASSSGTGVDEQFF
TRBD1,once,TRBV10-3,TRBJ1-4,TGTGCCATCAGTGAGTCGAATGTCGCGTCAGGGGGAAATGAAAAACTGTTTTTT,CAISESNVASGGNEKLFF
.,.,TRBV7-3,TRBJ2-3,TGTGCCAGCAGCCCGGGGGTATCCAGCACAGATACGCAGTATTTT,CASSPGVSSTDTQYF
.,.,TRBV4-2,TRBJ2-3,TGTGCCAGCAGCCAAGACCCCGGGACAGATACGCAGTATTTT,CASSQDPGTDTQYF
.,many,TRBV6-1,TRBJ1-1,TGTGCCAGCACCGTGACAGCAAACACTGAAGCTTTCTTT,CASTVTANTEAFF
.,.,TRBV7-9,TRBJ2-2,TGTGCCAGCAGCCTCTGGAGCGGGTTCAACACCGGGGAGCTGTTTTTT,CASSLWSGFNTGELFF
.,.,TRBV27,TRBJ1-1,TGTGCCAGCAGTTCAACAGGAATGAGGCGATTGAACACTGAAGCTTTCTTT,CASSSTGMRRLNTEAFF
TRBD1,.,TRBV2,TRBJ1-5,TGTGCCAGCAGCCTAACTACAGGGGTGGGACAGCCCCAGCATTTT,CASSLTTGVGQPQHF
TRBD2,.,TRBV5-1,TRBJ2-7,TGCGCCAGCAGAGTGACTAGCGGGAGGACGAACTACGAGCAGTACTTC,CASRVTSGRTNYEQYF